This TCR beta chain was recovered during a study of blood T cell repertoires in COVID-19. Study summary: Donors in the United States, Italy and Spain gave samples during acute or convalescent COVID-19. The cDNA or gDNA used as material had been derived from T cells, B-cell-depleted T cells, or PBMCs.

Authors' data handling: Quantification of nucleated cells was approximated via reference gene primer amplification. Clones were sequenced by immunoSEQ multiplex PCR, and TCRdb holds only the in-frame ones, with some missing. The V and J calls and clone size come from that table; D and trimming were worked out from the DNA. The sample holds 150,000 or so clones, about nine tenths seen once. The sample was peripheral blood. The clonotype was recovered from a man of 80 years or more with acute or convalescent COVID-19.

The CDR3 protein is CASRDRLSNSPLHF. CDR3 nucleotide sequence: TGTGCCAGCAGGGACAGGTTGTCGAATTCACCCCTCCACTTT. The chain couples TRBV2 to TRBJ1-6, with TRBD1 identical over 7 bases. CDR3 size: 14 residues. Germline V gene sequence: CDR1 SNHLY, CDR2 FYNNEI. Germline trimming cut 6 bases from V and 7 bases from J; bases unmatched to any gene: 6.